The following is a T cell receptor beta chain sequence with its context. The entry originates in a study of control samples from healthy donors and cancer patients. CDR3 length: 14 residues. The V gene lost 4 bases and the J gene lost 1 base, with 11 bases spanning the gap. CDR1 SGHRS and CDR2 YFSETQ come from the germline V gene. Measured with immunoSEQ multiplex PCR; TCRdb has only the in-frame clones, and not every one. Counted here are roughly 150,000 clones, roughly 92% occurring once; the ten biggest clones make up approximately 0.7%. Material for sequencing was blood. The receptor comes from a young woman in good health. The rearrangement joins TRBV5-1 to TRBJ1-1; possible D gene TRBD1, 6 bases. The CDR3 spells CASSRGDTNTEAFF. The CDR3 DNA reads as TGCGCCAGCAGCAGGGGGGACACGAACACTGAAGCTTTCTTT.